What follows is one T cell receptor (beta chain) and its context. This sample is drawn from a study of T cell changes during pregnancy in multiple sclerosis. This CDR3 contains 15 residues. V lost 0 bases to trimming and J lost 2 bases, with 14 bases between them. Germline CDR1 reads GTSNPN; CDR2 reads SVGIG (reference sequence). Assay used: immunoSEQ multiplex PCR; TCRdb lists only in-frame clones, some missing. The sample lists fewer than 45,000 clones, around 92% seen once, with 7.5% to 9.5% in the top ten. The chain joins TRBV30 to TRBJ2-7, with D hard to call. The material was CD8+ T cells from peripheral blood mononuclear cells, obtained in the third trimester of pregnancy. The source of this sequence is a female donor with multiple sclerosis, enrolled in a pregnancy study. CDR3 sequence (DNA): TGTGCCTGGAGTGTAGGCCCAGGTTTGACCTACGAGCAGTACTTC. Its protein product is CAWSVGPGLTYEQYF.